The clone carrying this TCR beta chain was seen a few times. No antigen is known for it. Sequencing was performed with immunoSEQ multiplex PCR; in TCRdb, only in-frame clones are kept and a portion is missing. Of roughly 220,000 clones listed, 85% to 95% were seen once; the top ten hold roughly 1%. The data originate from a study of cytomegalovirus exposure and HLA in healthy donors. Regarding the study as a whole: Researchers reported that three CMV-associated chains were confirmed in vitro as CMV antigen-specific. Rare TCR sequences dominated, though some public TCRs recurred in many donors.

The germline V gene has CDR1 SGHDT and CDR2 YYEEEE. V gave up 4 bases and J gave up 6 bases; unmatched junction bases: 3. The CDR3 runs to 13 residues. The receptor comes from a woman younger than 35 in good health and CMV-seronegative. Sequencing was performed on PBMCs. The chain employs TRBV5-6 and TRBJ2-5; 10 bases match TRBD1. The CDR3 region is CASSVTGGQTQYF. CDR3 coding DNA: TGTGCCAGCAGCGTGACAGGGGGCCAGACCCAGTACTTC.